These T cell receptor beta chains were read from a single sample in a study of identical twins. Using its own MiXCR run on the 5' RACE reads, TCRdb lists one record per CDR3 protein. The sample carries approximately 220,000 distinct CDR3 sequences, under 10% recorded once. In addition, the sample was reused for a study of yellow fever vaccine responses in identical twins.

The material sequenced was memory (CD45RO+) T cells sorted from blood. These receptors all stem from a woman under 30 in good health. Each CDR3 is given with its conserved first and last residue. Each record gives: clone size, J gene, V gene, D gene, CDR3 protein, CDR3 DNA. A D gene is named only where the DNA matches it firmly. The size field is filled for only some rows; it gives once, few, many or a size class.

>few|TRBJ2-2|TRBV5-5|NA
CASSRAARGHSTGELFF
TGTGCCAGCAGCAGAGCCGCTAGAGGACATTCTACCGGGGAGCTGTTTTTT
>many|TRBJ2-1|TRBV7-2|TRBD1
CASSLGTGTQNEQFF
TGTGCCAGCAGCTTAGGGACAGGGACCCAGAATGAGCAGTTCTTC
>few|TRBJ2-1|TRBV29-1|NA
CSVGLASMNEQFF
TGCAGCGTTGGGCTAGCGTCTATGAATGAGCAGTTCTTC
>NA|TRBJ2-1|TRBV9|NA
CASSVVRAELVEQFF
TGTGCCAGCAGCGTAGTCCGAGCAGAGCTCGTTGAGCAGTTCTTC
>many|TRBJ2-5|TRBV29-1|NA
CSVVRGSGQETQYF
TGCAGCGTTGTCAGGGGTAGCGGCCAAGAGACCCAGTACTTC
>many|TRBJ2-1|TRBV30|NA
CAWSSTLYNEQFF
TGTGCCTGGAGTTCCACTCTCTACAATGAGCAGTTCTTC
>many|TRBJ2-5|TRBV12-3/TRBV12-4|TRBD2
CASSSRWSNHGGETQYF
TGTGCCAGCAGTTCTAGGTGGTCAAACCACGGGGGGGAGACCCAGTACTTC
>many|TRBJ2-1|TRBV20-1|NA
CSAPPGLSRYNEQFF
TGCAGTGCGCCACCGGGACTCTCACGCTACAATGAGCAGTTCTTC
>many|TRBJ2-1|TRBV11-3|TRBD2
CASSLGLAVDNEQFF
TGTGCCAGCAGCTTAGGTCTAGCGGTTGACAATGAGCAGTTCTTC
>many|TRBJ2-3|TRBV20-1|NA
CSASNRELNTQYF
TGCAGTGCTAGTAACAGGGAGTTGAATACGCAGTATTTT
>few|TRBJ1-4|TRBV5-1|NA
CASSPTWDQNEKLFF
TGCGCCAGCAGCCCGACCTGGGACCAAAATGAAAAACTGTTTTTT
>many|TRBJ2-1|TRBV7-9|TRBD2
CASSLRLALQFF
TGTGCCAGCAGCTTACGACTAGCTTTGCAGTTCTTC
>many|TRBJ2-3|TRBV7-2|TRBD1
CASSLMGQGADTQYF
TGTGCCAGCAGCTTAATGGGACAGGGAGCAGATACGCAGTATTTT
>few|TRBJ1-2|TRBV2|TRBD1
CASSEATGYGYTF
TGTGCCAGCAGTGAAGCGACAGGGTATGGCTACACCTTC
>many|TRBJ2-1|TRBV20-1|NA
CSARTLGSGDYNEQFF
TGCAGTGCTAGGACTTTGGGGAGCGGAGACTACAATGAGCAGTTCTTC
>NA|TRBJ2-1|TRBV28|NA
CASRPPNNEQFF
TGTGCCAGCAGACCCCCTAACAATGAGCAGTTCTTC
>NA|TRBJ2-1|TRBV2|NA
CASVRGETYNEQFF
TGTGCCAGCGTAAGGGGGGAAACCTACAATGAGCAGTTCTTC
>many|TRBJ2-2|TRBV7-9|NA
CASSSGGQITGELFF
TGTGCCAGCAGCTCAGGTGGACAGATCACCGGGGAGCTGTTTTTT
>many|TRBJ1-4|TRBV4-2|TRBD1
CASSQAPGTGDEKLFF
TGTGCCAGCAGCCAGGCCCCCGGGACAGGGGACGAAAAACTGTTTTTT
>NA|TRBJ2-3|TRBV24-1|NA
CATSDRGSTDTQYF
TGTGCCACCAGTGACCGAGGTAGCACAGATACGCAGTATTTT
>many|TRBJ2-7|TRBV20-1|NA
CSAIEVVAGTYEQYF
TGCAGTGCTATAGAAGTAGTGGCGGGAACCTACGAGCAGTACTTC
>many|TRBJ2-7|TRBV4-3|TRBD2
CASSQLAGSSYEQYF
TGCGCCAGCAGCCAATTAGCGGGAAGCTCCTACGAGCAGTACTTC
>many|TRBJ1-1|TRBV12-3/TRBV12-4|NA
CASRAGLYTEAFF
TGTGCCAGCAGGGCAGGGTTGTACACTGAAGCTTTCTTT
>NA|TRBJ2-1|TRBV7-2|NA
CASSPRRDTSYNEQFF
TGTGCCAGCAGCCCAAGAAGGGACACCTCCTACAATGAGCAGTTCTTC
>many|TRBJ1-1|TRBV6-2/TRBV6-3|NA
CASSYMGETEAFF
TGTGCCAGCAGTTACATGGGGGAGACTGAAGCTTTCTTT
>many|TRBJ2-5|TRBV5-1|NA
CASSLSGGQETQYF
TGTGCCAGCAGCCTTAGTGGCGGACAAGAGACCCAGTACTTC
>NA|TRBJ2-4|TRBV6-1|TRBD2
CASSESRGAAKNIQYF
TGTGCCAGCAGTGAATCGCGGGGGGCTGCCAAAAACATTCAGTACTTC
>many|TRBJ1-1|TRBV7-4|NA
CASSSDRTEMAEAFF
TGTGCCAGCAGCTCAGATAGGACAGAAATGGCTGAAGCTTTCTTT
>few|TRBJ2-1|TRBV18|NA
CASSPPQGKGLNEQFF
TGTGCCAGCTCACCACCCCAGGGGAAGGGACTCAATGAGCAGTTCTTC
>many|TRBJ1-6|TRBV20-1|NA
CSARDANSPLHF
TGCAGTGCTAGGGACGCCAATTCACCCCTCCACTTT
>many|TRBJ2-2|TRBV29-1|NA
CSAYLAPGNTGELFF
TGCAGCGCGTACTTGGCCCCGGGAAACACCGGGGAGCTGTTTTTT